The 17 T cell receptor beta chains given below trace back to one sample, sequenced in a study of CD8 T cells in ankylosing spondylitis. MiXCR, run by TCRdb on the 5' RACE reads, gives a single entry per CDR3 protein. The sample has around 250,000 distinct CDR3 sequences; about 30% are singletons. What was sequenced was blood, either unsorted or a sorted T cell fraction (not recorded which). These TCRs come from a male donor with ankylosing spondylitis or in good health (not recorded which).

This chain joins TRBV29-1 and TRBJ2-1, with TRBD2 as a possible D gene (6 bases). The V end was cut by 4 bases, the J end by 0 bases, with 16 bases between. The germline CDR1 and CDR2 sequences are SQVTM and ANQGSEA. This CDR3 region has 16 residues. CDR3 coding DNA: TGCAGCGTTGTTTTAGGGACGGGGGACTCCTACAATGAGCAGTTCTTC. This gives the protein CSVVLGTGDSYNEQFF.

The chain employs TRBV4-2 and TRBJ2-1; D not certain. The CDR3 has 13 residues. Germline V gives CDR1 LGHNA, CDR2 YNFKEQ. The V end was cut by 1 base, the J end by 6 bases, with 7 bases between. The CDR3 spells CASSQVMANEQFF. CDR3 nucleotides: TGTGCCAGCAGCCAAGTGATGGCCAATGAGCAGTTCTTC.

J is TRBJ2-1 and V is TRBV7-8; no reliable D call. The length of the CDR3 is 15 residues. Germline loops: CDR1 SGHVS, CDR2 FQNEAQ. The ends were cut back, 2 bases at V and 4 bases at J, with 12 bases in the middle. The CDR3 DNA follows: TGTGCCAGCAGCTTAATCGACCTATCTTACAATGAGCAGTTCTTC. Its protein is CASSLIDLSYNEQFF.

The chain carries TRBV15 and TRBJ1-2, with TRBD1 matching 10 bases. The germline V gene encodes CDR1 LNHNV and CDR2 YYDKDF (reference sequence). The CDR3 has 14 amino acids. V dropped 1 base and J dropped 7; count of bases not matched to a gene: 3. Here the CDR3 DNA reads TGTGCCACCAGCAGAGTGGACAGGGGGGGTGGCTACACCTTC. Protein: CATSRVDRGGGYTF. Full variable domain (remainder filled in from reference TRBV15 and TRBJ1-2): DAMVIQNPRYQVTQFGKPVTLSCSQTLNHNVMYWYQQKSSQAPKLLFHYYDKDFNNEADTPDNFQSRRPNTSFCFLDIRSPGLGDTAMYLCATSRVDRGGGYTFGSGTRLTVV.

This clonotype was counted only a few times. This rearrangement joins TRBV9 to TRBJ2-2, with D possibly being TRBD1 or TRBD2 (6 bases each). V lost 3 bases, J lost 5 bases, and 8 bases lay in between. CDR3 length equals 13 residues. CDR1 and CDR2 (germline): SGDLS, YYNGEE. The DNA for the CDR3 is TGTGCCAGCAGCGAGGGGGGTACCGGGGAGCTGTTTTTT. Its translation: CASSEGGTGELFF.

V gene TRBV4-2 combines with J gene TRBJ2-3; tentative D call: TRBD1 (5 bases). Germline V gene sequence: CDR1 LGHNA, CDR2 YNFKEQ. With 0 bases removed from V and 4 bases from J, the gap between germline ends came to 17 bases. The CDR3 consists of 17 residues. This CDR3 reads CASSQDIGQGGADTQYF. As DNA, the CDR3 is TGTGCCAGCAGCCAAGATATCGGGCAGGGTGGCGCAGATACGCAGTATTTT.

The V call is TRBV5-1, the J call TRBJ2-3, with D unresolved. V lost 2 bases and J lost 0, with 10 bases in between. Germline V lookup: CDR1 SGHRS, CDR2 YFSETQ. The CDR3 covers 15 residues. CDR3 in DNA: TGCGCCAGCAGCTTAGGCAGAACTAGCACAGATACGCAGTATTTT. This sequence encodes CASSLGRTSTDTQYF.

This clonotype was seen only a few times. The chain combines TRBV10-3 with TRBJ2-3, with 8 bases matching TRBD1. Trimming cost V 6 bases and J 5 bases; bases outside gene matches: 7. This CDR3 comprises 14 residues. CDR1 is ENHRY and CDR2 is SYGVKD in the germline V gene. CDR3 loop: CAIRQGALEDTQYF. The CDR3 nucleotides read TGTGCCATCAGGCAGGGGGCACTTGAAGATACGCAGTATTTT.

This clonotype was counted between two and nine times. This rearrangement joins TRBV28 to TRBJ1-2; 8 nucleotides align to TRBD1. The CDR3 spans 15 residues. Germline lookup yields CDR1 MDHEN and CDR2 SYDVKM. Trimming at V came to 6 bases and at J to 7 bases, leaving 13 bases not matched to a gene. This CDR3 reads CASSPLGQGTFGYTF. The CDR3 nucleotides are TGTGCCAGCAGCCCACTCGGACAGGGCACATTTGGCTACACCTTC.

CDR3: CSVDQGAIDEQFF. CDR3 coding DNA: TGCAGCGTTGACCAGGGGGCTATCGATGAGCAGTTCTTC. The V and J genes are TRBV29-1 and TRBJ2-1; 8 positions agree with TRBD1. Trimming at V came to 3 bases and at J to 8 bases, leaving 6 bases not matched to a gene. The germline CDR1 and CDR2 sequences are SQVTM and ANQGSEA. The CDR3 is 13 residues long.

The CDR3 loop reads CASSRLKGQETQYF. The CDR3 DNA is TGTGCCAGCAGCCGACTGAAGGGCCAAGAGACCCAGTACTTC. The rearrangement uses TRBV6-1 and TRBJ2-5; D uncertain. V was trimmed by 6 bases and J by 1 base, leaving 12 bases between them. There are 14 residues in the CDR3. The germline V gene has CDR1 MNHNS and CDR2 SASEGT.

The chain combines TRBV20-1 with TRBJ2-1; D is possibly TRBD1 (6 bases). V dropped 0 bases and J dropped 9 bases, with 15 bases sitting between them. CDR1 is DFQATT and CDR2 is SNEGSKA in the germline V gene (reference sequence). CDR3 length equals 14 residues. The CDR3, as DNA: TGCAGTGCTAGAGATAACAGGGCCGCCGGTGAGCAGTTCTTC. Translation: CSARDNRAAGEQFF.

This clonotype was counted between two and nine times. This chain joins TRBV5-5 and TRBJ1-1; D is undetermined. The CDR3 loop spans 12 amino acids. Germline CDR1 is SGHKS and CDR2 is YYEKEE (reference sequence). Between the trimmed V and J ends, which lost 3 bases and 5 bases, there was a span of 8 bases. The CDR3 loop is CASSSGATEAFF. In DNA, the CDR3 is TGTGCCAGCAGCTCCGGTGCGACTGAAGCTTTCTTT.

The chain employs TRBV5-1 and TRBJ1-4; TRBD1 matches at 8 bases. The CDR3 totals 14 residues. The ends lost 2 bases at V and 8 bases at J; junction bases unmatched: 5. CDR1 SGHRS and CDR2 YFSETQ come from the germline V gene. The CDR3 sequence is CASSFGQGGEKLFF. The CDR3 region has the DNA TGCGCCAGCAGCTTCGGACAGGGCGGGGAAAAACTGTTTTTT.

This clonotype has just a few counts. The chain has TRBV12-3 or TRBV12-4 and TRBJ2-3; the match to TRBD2 covers 7 bases. The CDR3 consists of 16 residues. The junction had 9 bases not matched to a gene; V was cut back by 6 bases and J by 0 bases. In nucleotides, the CDR3 is TGTGCCAGCAGCCCCCTCAGCGGGGTAAGCACAGATACGCAGTATTTT. Translating it yields CASSPLSGVSTDTQYF.

Ten or more counts support this clonotype. The chain recombines TRBV20-1 with TRBJ1-2; possibly TRBD1 for D (5 bases). This CDR3 contains 16 residues. CDR1 and CDR2 from the germline V gene are DFQATT and SNEGSKA (reference sequence). V lost 6 bases and J 0 bases, leaving 20 bases between the germline ends. This CDR3 is CSATPREGLANYGYTF. The CDR3 bases are TGCAGTGCCACCCCCCGGGAGGGACTAGCTAACTATGGCTACACCTTC.

The chain is built from TRBV29-1 and TRBJ2-4; D is unclear. Trimming removed 3 bases at V and 8 bases at J, with 14 bases between. This CDR3 is built from 13 residues. Germline CDR1 is SQVTM and CDR2 is ANQGSEA. The chain's CDR3 is CSVEEGFRDIQYF. CDR3 in DNA: TGCAGCGTTGAGGAAGGTTTTCGGGACATTCAGTACTTC.